Shown below are 20 T cell receptor beta chains from a single sample sequenced in a study of T cell responses to AZD1222 COVID-19 vaccine. The assay was immunoSEQ multiplex PCR, and TCRdb's table has in-frame clones only and misses some. The table records 98,000 or so clones, over 70% of them present only once. The sample in question was peripheral blood, obtained on day 0 of AZD1222 vaccination. The origin of the receptors is an adult in good health.

V usage is TRBV6-5 and J usage is TRBJ2-7; 8 bases are a match to TRBD1. The J segment lost 9 bases and the V segment lost 3 bases, leaving 16 bases of the junction unmatched. The CDR3 contains 16 residues. Germline V gene lookup returns CDR1 MNHEY and CDR2 SVGAGI. CDR3 protein: CASSYKDGGQGSVQYF. CDR3 sequence (DNA): TGTGCCAGCAGTTATAAAGACGGCGGACAGGGTAGTGTGCAGTACTTC.

The chain links TRBV15 to TRBJ1-1; no definite D call. The germline gives CDR1 LNHNV, CDR2 YYDKDF (reference sequence). The CDR3 runs 12 residues. Trimming stripped 4 bases from V and 11 bases from J, with 14 bases between. The CDR3: CATSTAQLDAFF. CDR3 sequence (DNA): TGTGCCACCAGCACCGCACAGTTGGATGCTTTCTTT. Full variable domain (remainder filled in from reference TRBV15 and TRBJ1-1): DAMVIQNPRYQVTQFGKPVTLSCSQTLNHNVMYWYQQKSSQAPKLLFHYYDKDFNNEADTPDNFQSRRPNTSFCFLDIRSPGLGDTAMYLCATSTAQLDAFFGQGTRLTVV.

This chain joins TRBV19 and TRBJ1-1, with D possibly TRBD1 on 6 matching bases. The CDR3 covers 15 residues. The ends were cut back, 9 bases at V and 0 bases at J, with 17 bases in the middle. Germline CDR1 is LNHDA and CDR2 is SQIVND (reference sequence). CDR3 DNA: TGTGCCAGCGCACGTCCAGGGGCCCTGAACACTGAAGCTTTCTTT. It specifies CASARPGALNTEAFF. Full variable domain (outside the CDR3, taken from reference TRBV19 and TRBJ1-1): DGGITQSPKYLFRKEGQNVTLSCEQNLNHDAMYWYRQDPGQGLRLIYYSQIVNDFQKGDIAEGYSVSREKKESFPLTVTSAQKNPTAFYLCASARPGALNTEAFFGQGTRLTVV.

This clone was observed a single time. The chain joins TRBV7-3 to TRBJ1-1, with 9 bases fitting TRBD1. The length of the CDR3 is 12 residues. J gave up 10 bases and V 4 bases, and 4 bases lay outside the gene matches. Germline CDR1 SGHTA, CDR2 FQGTGA. CDR3 coding DNA: TGTGCCAGCAGCTCCGGGACAGGGCTAGCTTTCTTT. Amino acid sequence: CASSSGTGLAFF.

This clone is labeled as medium-sized (0.01 to 0.1%). V usage is TRBV19 and J usage is TRBJ1-2, with D hard to call. The V end was cut by 1 base, the J end by 4 bases, with 13 bases between. This CDR3 is built from 15 residues. Germline V CDR1 and CDR2: LNHDA, SQIVND (reference sequence). The CDR3 sequence is CASSIVHYTRYGYTF. CDR3 DNA: TGTGCCAGTAGTATAGTTCATTACACGCGCTATGGCTACACCTTC.

The rearrangement uses TRBV23-1 and TRBJ2-7; the D gene is possibly TRBD2 (5 bases). TRBV23-1 qualifies as an ORF whose function is uncertain. The V gene lost 0 bases and the J gene lost 4 bases, with 7 bases spanning the gap. This CDR3 has 13 amino acids. CDR3 in DNA: TGCGCCAGCAGTCAATCCCCGGGGTACGAGCAGTACTTC. It encodes CASSQSPGYEQYF.

The rearrangement uses TRBV24-1 and TRBJ1-2, with 7 bases aligning to TRBD1. J was trimmed by 4 bases and V by 4 bases; bases with no gene match: 5. The germline V gene encodes CDR1 KGHDR and CDR2 SFDVKD. The CDR3 is 14 residues long. In nucleotides, the CDR3 is TGTGCCACCAGTGAAGGGACAGCAATCTATGGCTACACCTTC. Protein: CATSEGTAIYGYTF.

The J gene is TRBJ2-7, the V gene TRBV7-9; D is uncertain. Germline V CDR1 and CDR2: SEHNR, FQNEAQ (reference sequence). The CDR3 is made up of 14 amino acids. Trimming left V 4 bases short and J 6 bases short, with 16 bases between. This CDR3 is CASSYIQRPFEQYF. CDR3 in DNA: TGTGCCAGCAGCTACATACAGAGGCCCTTCGAGCAGTACTTC. Full variable domain (missing parts from reference TRBV7-9 and TRBJ2-7): DTGVSQNPRHKITKRGQNVTFRCDPISEHNRLYWYRQTLGQGPEFLTYFQNEAQLEKSRLLSDRFSAERPKGSFSTLEIQRTEQGDSAMYLCASSYIQRPFEQYFGPGTRLTVT.

The J gene is TRBJ2-7, the V gene TRBV7-8; 10 nucleotides agree with TRBD1. The CDR3 has 15 amino acids. With V trimmed by 5 bases and J by 4 bases, 8 bases remained unmatched. Germline V gene sequence: CDR1 SGHVS, CDR2 FQNEAQ. As DNA, the CDR3 is TGTGCCAGCAGCCCCGGAGGACAGGGGGGGTACGAGCAGTACTTC. Translated: CASSPGGQGGYEQYF.

The chain combines TRBV7-2 with TRBJ2-5; 7 bases are a match to TRBD2. Germline values: CDR1 SGHTA, CDR2 FQGNSA. The CDR3 is 15 amino acids. V was pared by 6 bases and J by 0 bases, with 7 bases of the junction left unmatched. CDR3 region: CASRKREGHQETQYF. The CDR3 DNA follows: TGTGCCAGCAGAAAGCGGGAAGGGCACCAAGAGACCCAGTACTTC.

The chain carries TRBV11-2 and TRBJ1-5; TRBD1 matches at 10 bases. CDR1 SGHAT and CDR2 FQNNGV come from the germline V gene. The CDR3 contains 16 residues. Trimming took 4 bases from V and 4 from J; bases not matched to a gene: 7. Written as DNA, the CDR3 is TGTGCCAGCAGCTCACTACCGGGACAGGGGAATCAGCCCCAGCATTTT. It specifies CASSSLPGQGNQPQHF.

The chain carries TRBV7-2 and TRBJ2-5, with TRBD2 matching 16 bases. V lost 5 bases and J lost 6; bases outside the gene matches: 12. Germline assignment: CDR1 SGHTA and CDR2 FQGNSA. CDR3 length: 18 residues. The CDR3 sequence is CASSPPGLAGGLGKTQYF. CDR3 coding DNA: TGTGCCAGCAGCCCTCCGGGACTAGCGGGAGGGCTGGGTAAGACCCAGTACTTC. Full variable domain (missing parts from reference TRBV7-2 and TRBJ2-5): GAGVSQSPSNKVTEKGKDVELRCDPISGHTALYWYRQSLGQGLEFLIYFQGNSAPDKSGLPSDRFSAERTGGSVSTLTIQRTQQEDSAVYLCASSPPGLAGGLGKTQYFGPGTRLLVL.

The chain employs TRBV18 and TRBJ2-7; 10 bases match TRBD1. Germline V CDR1 and CDR2: KGHSH, LQKENI. The CDR3 has 15 amino acids. The V gene end was trimmed by 1 base and the J gene end by 2 bases; junction bases not matched to a gene: 2. In DNA, the CDR3 is TGTGCCAGCTCACCACAGGGGACAGGGGCCTACGAGCAGTACTTC. Translation gives CASSPQGTGAYEQYF.

This clone has more than one count but fewer than ten. In DNA, the CDR3 is TGCGCCAGCAGCTTGGCTGAATCTAACTATGGCTACACCTTC. Amino acids: CASSLAESNYGYTF. The V gene is TRBV5-1, the J gene TRBJ1-2; D ambiguous. V was pared by 0 bases and J by 0 bases, with 6 bases between. The germline V gene encodes CDR1 SGHRS and CDR2 YFSETQ. This CDR3 contains 14 residues.

This chain's CDR3 is CASSRTLTGTGVFGQPQHF. The CDR3 nucleotides are TGTGCCAGCAGTAGGACCCTGACCGGGACAGGGGTCTTCGGTCAGCCCCAGCATTTT. The chain has TRBV28 and TRBJ1-5; 10 bases fit TRBD1. Germline trimming cut 5 bases from V and 6 bases from J; bases unmatched to any gene: 19. This CDR3 has 19 residues. Germline V CDR1 and CDR2: MDHEN, SYDVKM. Together with reference TRBV28 and TRBJ1-5, the CDR3 gives the full variable domain: DVKVTQSSRYLVKRTGEKVFLECVQDMDHENMFWYRQDPGLGLRLIYFSYDVKMKEKGDIPEGYSVSREKKERFSLILESASTNQTSMYLCASSRTLTGTGVFGQPQHFGDGTRLSIL.

The chain has TRBV7-8 and TRBJ2-7; 7 bases fit TRBD2. Trimming took 7 bases from V and 3 from J; bases not matched to a gene: 9. The CDR3 is 14 residues long. Germline assignment: CDR1 SGHVS and CDR2 FQNEAQ. In DNA, the CDR3 is TGTGCCAGCACCCCACGGGAGGACCACTACGAGCAGTACTTC. This translates into CASTPREDHYEQYF.

The chain is built from TRBV28 and TRBJ2-3, with no clear D. The length of the CDR3 is 15 residues. The germline V gene has CDR1 MDHEN and CDR2 SYDVKM. Trimming cost V 2 bases and J 2 bases, with 11 bases left between them. This CDR3 is CASSLSRRYTDTQYF. The CDR3 DNA sequence: TGTGCCAGCAGTTTAAGTCGGCGGTACACAGATACGCAGTATTTT.

In this sample, this clone turned up once. This chain's CDR3 is CSVESGHYGYTF. CDR3 nucleotides: TGCAGCGTTGAATCAGGGCACTATGGCTACACCTTC. The chain is built from TRBV29-1 and TRBJ1-2; D possibly corresponds to TRBD1 (5 bases). CDR1 and CDR2 from the germline V gene are SQVTM and ANQGSEA. Trimming cost V 2 bases and J 3 bases, with 7 bases left between them. This CDR3 is 12 amino acids long.

Regarding this clone: Other nucleotide sequences from this sample produce the same CDR3. The rearrangement joins TRBV19 to TRBJ1-2, with 7 nucleotides matching TRBD1. The CDR3 contains 14 residues. V shed 4 bases and J 2 bases; nucleotides not matched to a gene: 4. Per germline, CDR1 LNHDA and CDR2 SQIVND (reference sequence). The CDR3 DNA is TGTGCCAGTAGTACGACAGGGTCGAACTATGGCTACACCTTC. Translated, it gives CASSTTGSNYGYTF. The entire variable domain, with the rest obtained from reference TRBV19 and TRBJ1-2, is as follows: DGGITQSPKYLFRKEGQNVTLSCEQNLNHDAMYWYRQDPGQGLRLIYYSQIVNDFQKGDIAEGYSVSREKKESFPLTVTSAQKNPTAFYLCASSTTGSNYGYTFGSGTRLTVV.

The genes are TRBV9 and TRBJ2-3; D is perhaps TRBD1 or TRBD2 (5 bases each). The germline V gene encodes CDR1 SGDLS and CDR2 YYNGEE. V dropped 6 bases and J dropped 6 bases, with 20 bases sitting between them. The CDR3 spans 15 residues. The CDR3 loop reads CASKPPGTAHDTQYF. Here the CDR3 DNA reads TGTGCCAGCAAGCCCCCCGGGACCGCGCACGATACGCAGTATTTT. The complete variable domain, with remaining parts taken from reference TRBV9 and TRBJ2-3, reads DSGVTQTPKHLITATGQRVTLRCSPRSGDLSVYWYQQSLDQGLQFLIQYYNGEERAKGNILERFSAQQFPDLHSELNLSSLELGDSALYFCASKPPGTAHDTQYFGPGTRLTVL.